This TCR beta chain was observed in a study of blood T cell repertoires in COVID-19. Across the study: T cells, B-cell-depleted T cells, or PBMCs supplied cDNA or gDNA.

V lost 0 bases to trimming and J lost 4 bases, with 7 bases between them. Germline-derived CDR1 and CDR2 are LGHNA and YNFKEQ. The CDR3 runs to 13 residues. The table came from immunoSEQ multiplex PCR; TCRdb's copy has only in-frame clones and leaves some out. The sample lists approximately 59,000 clones, roughly 90% occurring once. The sample taken for sequencing was peripheral blood. This rearrangement joins TRBV4-2 to TRBJ2-7; perhaps TRBD1 as D (5 bases). The TCR sequence derives from a human donor in a cohort sampled during active COVID-19. The CDR3 DNA reads TGTGCCAGCAGCCAAGAGCCAGGGTACGAGCAGTACTTC. Its protein is CASSQEPGYEQYF.